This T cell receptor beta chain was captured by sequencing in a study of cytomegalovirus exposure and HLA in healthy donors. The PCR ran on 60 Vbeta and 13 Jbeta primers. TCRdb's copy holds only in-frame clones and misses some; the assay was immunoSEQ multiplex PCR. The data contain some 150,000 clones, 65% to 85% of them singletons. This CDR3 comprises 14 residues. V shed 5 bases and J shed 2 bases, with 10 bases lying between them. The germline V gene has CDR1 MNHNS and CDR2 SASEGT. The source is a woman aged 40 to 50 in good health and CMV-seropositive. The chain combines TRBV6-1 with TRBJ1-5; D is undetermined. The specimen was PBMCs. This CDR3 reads CASSIELRNQPQHF. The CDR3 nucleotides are TGTGCCAGCAGTATAGAGCTGCGCAATCAGCCCCAGCATTTT.